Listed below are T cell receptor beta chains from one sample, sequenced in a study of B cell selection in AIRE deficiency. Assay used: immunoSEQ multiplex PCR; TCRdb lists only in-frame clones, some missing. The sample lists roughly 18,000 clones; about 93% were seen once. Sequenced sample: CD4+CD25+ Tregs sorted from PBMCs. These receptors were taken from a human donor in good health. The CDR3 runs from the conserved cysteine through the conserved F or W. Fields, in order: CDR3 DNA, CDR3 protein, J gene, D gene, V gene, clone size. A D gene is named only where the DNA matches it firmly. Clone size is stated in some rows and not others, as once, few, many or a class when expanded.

DNA: TGTGCCAGCAGCATCCGGACTAGCGGGAGGGGCGAGCAGTACTTC
CDR3: CASSIRTSGRGEQYF
J: TRBJ2-7
D: NA
V: TRBV21-1
size: NA

DNA: TGTGCCAGCAGCGCGCTCCCTCCCGTCGCAGGAGGCCCCTACAATGAGCAGTTCTTC
CDR3: CASSALPPVAGGPYNEQFF
J: TRBJ2-1
D: NA
V: TRBV5-6
size: NA

DNA: TGCGCCAGCAGCCAAGAAAGGGGGGGTAGGAATTCACCCCTCCACTTT
CDR3: CASSQERGGRNSPLHF
J: TRBJ1-6
D: NA
V: TRBV4-3
size: NA

DNA: TGTGCCAGCTCAACAACACCCTACGAGCAGTACTTC
CDR3: CASSTTPYEQYF
J: TRBJ2-7
D: NA
V: TRBV18
size: NA

DNA: TGTGCCAGCAGCGAGGAGGGGACCCAGTACTTC
CDR3: CASSEEGTQYF
J: TRBJ2-5
D: NA
V: TRBV21-1
size: NA

DNA: TGTGCCAGCAAGGTTTTCGACCCCTATGGCTACACCTTC
CDR3: CASKVFDPYGYTF
J: TRBJ1-2
D: NA
V: TRBV2
size: once

DNA: TGCAGCGTTTTGGGAGGGACCGGGAGGGGCGCCTACGAGCAGTACTTC
CDR3: CSVLGGTGRGAYEQYF
J: TRBJ2-7
D: TRBD2
V: TRBV29-1
size: NA

DNA: TGTGCCAGCTCAACGGACACCGGGGAGCTGTTTTTT
CDR3: CASSTDTGELFF
J: TRBJ2-2
D: NA
V: TRBV18
size: NA

DNA: TGTGCCAGCAGCCTCCGGCGAGGGACAGGGGGCCTCGGGGAGCTGTTTTTT
CDR3: CASSLRRGTGGLGELFF
J: TRBJ2-2
D: TRBD1
V: TRBV7-8
size: once

DNA: TGTGCCAGCAGCTTATTCCTCCACACAGGGGGCCTGGGCAATGAGCAGTTCTTC
CDR3: CASSLFLHTGGLGNEQFF
J: TRBJ2-1
D: TRBD1
V: TRBV7-9
size: NA

DNA: TGTGCCAGCACCTGGGACACTGAAGCTTTCTTT
CDR3: CASTWDTEAFF
J: TRBJ1-1
D: NA
V: TRBV6-8
size: NA

DNA: TGTGCCAGCAGTGCCATGGGACAGGGTATAGGAGACTATGGCTACACCTTC
CDR3: CASSAMGQGIGDYGYTF
J: TRBJ1-2
D: TRBD1
V: TRBV6-1
size: NA

DNA: TGTGCCAGCAGCTTAGGGGACAGGATCACAGATACGCAGTATTTT
CDR3: CASSLGDRITDTQYF
J: TRBJ2-3
D: TRBD1
V: TRBV7-9
size: NA

DNA: TGTGCCAGCAGGGGGGAAGGTAATGAAGCTTTCTTT
CDR3: CASRGEGNEAFF
J: TRBJ1-1
D: NA
V: TRBV2
size: NA

DNA: TGTGCCAGTAGTTCCCGTTGGGACAGGGGGAGGATGAACACTGAAGCTTTCTTT
CDR3: CASSSRWDRGRMNTEAFF
J: TRBJ1-1
D: TRBD1
V: TRBV19
size: NA

DNA: TGCGCCAGCAGCGGGAGGACCCCGAACACCGGGGAGCTGTTTTTT
CDR3: CASSGRTPNTGELFF
J: TRBJ2-2
D: NA
V: TRBV5-1
size: NA

DNA: TGTGCCAGCTCCGGGGAGGGGGTGTCTATGAACACTGAAGCTTTCTTT
CDR3: CASSGEGVSMNTEAFF
J: TRBJ1-1
D: NA
V: TRBV7-9
size: NA

DNA: TGTGCCAGCAGTTCACTGGGCAGCCTGAACACTGAAGCTTTCTTT
CDR3: CASSSLGSLNTEAFF
J: TRBJ1-1
D: NA
V: TRBV27
size: NA

DNA: TGTGCCAGCAGTACAGGTTGGGGCACAGATACGCAGTATTTT
CDR3: CASSTGWGTDTQYF
J: TRBJ2-3
D: NA
V: TRBV6-5
size: NA

DNA: TGTGCCAGCAGTTACTGGCGGGATAGCACAGATACGCAGTATTTT
CDR3: CASSYWRDSTDTQYF
J: TRBJ2-3
D: NA
V: TRBV6-5
size: NA

DNA: TGTGCCAGCAGCTGGCAACTGGGTTGGAATCAGCCCCAGCATTTT
CDR3: CASSWQLGWNQPQHF
J: TRBJ1-5
D: NA
V: TRBV7-2
size: NA

DNA: TGCGCCAGCAGCCCTCCGGGGCCCCGGGTGTTTTTT
CDR3: CASSPPGPRVFF
J: TRBJ1-4
D: NA
V: TRBV5-1
size: NA

DNA: TGTGCCAGCAGCTGGGCTAGCGGGAGTAGGACCGGGGAGCTGTTTTTT
CDR3: CASSWASGSRTGELFF
J: TRBJ2-2
D: TRBD2
V: TRBV11-2
size: NA

DNA: TGTGCCAGCAGCTTAACTAGCGGGAGAAGGGGCAATGAGCAGTTCTTC
CDR3: CASSLTSGRRGNEQFF
J: TRBJ2-1
D: TRBD2
V: TRBV7-8
size: NA